The rows below give T cell receptor beta chains drawn from one sample of a study of beta chain features in type 1 diabetes. Clones were sequenced by immunoSEQ multiplex PCR, and TCRdb holds only the in-frame ones, with some missing. The sample has about 160,000 clones; roughly 9% are singletons. The specimen sequenced was central memory CD4+ T cells from blood. The receptors shown here come from a woman between 18 and 29 years old in good health. The CDR3 runs from the conserved cysteine through the conserved F or W. The order of the fields is V gene, J gene, clone size, D gene, CDR3 protein, CDR3 DNA. D genes are given only for firm matches. The size entry is marked missing in some rows and otherwise reads once, few, many or a size class.

>TRBV11-3|TRBJ2-1|few|-
CASSSGIQGNEQFF
TGTGCCAGCAGCTCCGGGATACAGGGCAATGAGCAGTTCTTC
>TRBV29-1|TRBJ1-1|many|-
CSVLQSLNTEAFF
TGCAGCGTTCTACAGTCCCTGAACACTGAAGCTTTCTTT
>TRBV7-9|TRBJ1-2|-|-
CASSLTQGIGYTF
TGTGCCAGCAGCTTAACCCAGGGAATCGGCTACACCTTC
>TRBV7-9|TRBJ2-1|few|TRBD2
CASSLDLGTSGSYEQFF
TGTGCCAGCAGCTTAGATTTGGGGACTAGCGGGAGTTATGAGCAGTTCTTC
>TRBV5-4|TRBJ1-1|-|-
CASSSDTEAFF
TGTGCCAGCAGCTCAGACACAGAAGCTTTCTTT
>TRBV5-1|TRBJ2-1|-|TRBD2
CASSTTSGVYNEQFF
TGCGCCAGCAGCACGACTAGCGGGGTATACAATGAGCAGTTCTTC
>TRBV7-3|TRBJ1-1|few|-
CASSSGSNTEAFF
TGTGCCAGCAGCTCCGGGTCGAACACTGAAGCTTTCTTT
>TRBV6-6|TRBJ2-4|-|TRBD2
CASSRGLAGYINIQYF
TGTGCCAGCAGTCGGGGACTAGCGGGGTATATAAACATTCAGTACTTC
>TRBV5-1|TRBJ2-7|few|TRBD1
CASSLTGGNEQYF
TGCGCCAGCAGCTTGACAGGGGGCAACGAGCAGTACTTC
>TRBV4-3|TRBJ2-2|few|-
CASSQGGFDTGELFF
TGCGCCAGCAGCCAAGGAGGTTTCGACACCGGGGAGCTGTTTTTT
>TRBV7-2|TRBJ1-2|once|-
CASSPRDNYGYTF
TGTGCCAGCAGCCCTCGAGACAATTATGGCTACACCTTC
>TRBV7-9|TRBJ1-1|-|TRBD1
CASSLGTGVNTEAFF
TGTGCCAGCAGCTTAGGGACAGGGGTGAACACTGAAGCTTTCTTT
>TRBV4-3|TRBJ1-3|few|-
CASSPTQQGGNTIYF
TGCGCCAGCAGCCCGACCCAACAGGGAGGAAACACCATATATTTT
>TRBV4-2|TRBJ2-3|-|TRBD2
CASSQDPAGGSTDTQYF
TGTGCCAGCAGCCAAGATCCAGCGGGGGGGAGCACAGATACGCAGTATTTT
>TRBV5-4|TRBJ2-6|few|TRBD1
CASSGRGQGSPENVLTF
TGTGCCAGCAGCGGGCGGGGACAGGGCTCCCCGGAGAACGTCCTGACTTTC
>TRBV25-1|TRBJ2-3|-|-
CASSWDTTTDTQYF
TGTGCCAGCAGTTGGGACACAACCACAGATACGCAGTATTTT
>TRBV14|TRBJ1-2|-|TRBD1
CASSVRTGSNYYGYTF
TGTGCCAGCAGCGTGAGGACAGGGAGTAATTACTATGGCTACACCTTC